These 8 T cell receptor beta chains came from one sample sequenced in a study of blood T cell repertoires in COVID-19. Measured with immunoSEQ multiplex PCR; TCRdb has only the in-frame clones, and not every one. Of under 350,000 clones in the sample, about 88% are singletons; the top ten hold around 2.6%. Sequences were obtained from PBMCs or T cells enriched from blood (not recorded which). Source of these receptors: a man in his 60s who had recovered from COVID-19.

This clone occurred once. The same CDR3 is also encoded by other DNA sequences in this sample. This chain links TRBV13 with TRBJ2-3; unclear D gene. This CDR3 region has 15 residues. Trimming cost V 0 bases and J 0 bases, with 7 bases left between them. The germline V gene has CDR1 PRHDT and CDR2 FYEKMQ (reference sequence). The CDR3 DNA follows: TGTGCCAGCAGCTTAGGCTCTTCTAGCACAGATACGCAGTATTTT. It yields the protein CASSLGSSSTDTQYF.

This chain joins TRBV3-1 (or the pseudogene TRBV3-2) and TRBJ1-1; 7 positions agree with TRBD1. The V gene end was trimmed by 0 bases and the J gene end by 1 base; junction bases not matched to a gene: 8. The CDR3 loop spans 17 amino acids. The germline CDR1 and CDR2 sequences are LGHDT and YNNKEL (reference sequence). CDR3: CASSQEGTEMPNTEAFF. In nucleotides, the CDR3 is TGTGCCAGCAGCCAAGAGGGGACAGAAATGCCGAACACTGAAGCTTTCTTT.

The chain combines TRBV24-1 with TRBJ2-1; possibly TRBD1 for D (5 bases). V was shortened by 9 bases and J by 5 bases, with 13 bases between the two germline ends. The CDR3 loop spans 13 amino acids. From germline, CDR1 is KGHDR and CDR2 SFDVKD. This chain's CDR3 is CATSRQGNNEQFF. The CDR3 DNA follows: TGTGCCACCTCTAGGCAGGGAAACAATGAGCAGTTCTTC.

CDR3 sequence reads: CASSKQEFNQPQHF. The CDR3 nucleotides are TGTGCCAGCAGCAAACAGGAGTTCAATCAGCCCCAGCATTTT. The chain employs TRBV5-8 and TRBJ1-5; D perhaps matches TRBD1 (5 bases). V shed 4 bases and J shed 3 bases, with 11 bases lying between them. Germline V gives CDR1 SGHTS, CDR2 YDEGEE. CDR3 length: 14 residues.

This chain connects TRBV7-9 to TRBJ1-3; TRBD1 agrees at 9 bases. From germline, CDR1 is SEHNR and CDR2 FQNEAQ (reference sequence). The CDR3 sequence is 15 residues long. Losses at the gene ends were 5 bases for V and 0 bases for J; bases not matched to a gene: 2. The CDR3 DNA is TGTGCCAGCAGCGGGACAGGGCGCTCTGGAAACACCATATATTTT. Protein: CASSGTGRSGNTIYF.

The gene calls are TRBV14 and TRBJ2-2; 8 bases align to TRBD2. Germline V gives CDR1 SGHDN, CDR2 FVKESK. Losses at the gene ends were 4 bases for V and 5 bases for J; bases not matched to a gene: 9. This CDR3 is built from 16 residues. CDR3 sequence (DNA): TGTGCCAGCAGCCGAAGCAGGACTAGCCCGACCGGGGAGCTGTTTTTT. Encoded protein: CASSRSRTSPTGELFF.

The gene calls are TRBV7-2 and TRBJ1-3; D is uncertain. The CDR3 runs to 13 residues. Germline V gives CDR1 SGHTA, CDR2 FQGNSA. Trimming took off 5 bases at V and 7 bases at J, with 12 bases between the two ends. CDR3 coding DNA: TGTGCCAGCAGCCTACCCCCGGAGAACACCATATATTTT. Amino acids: CASSLPPENTIYF.

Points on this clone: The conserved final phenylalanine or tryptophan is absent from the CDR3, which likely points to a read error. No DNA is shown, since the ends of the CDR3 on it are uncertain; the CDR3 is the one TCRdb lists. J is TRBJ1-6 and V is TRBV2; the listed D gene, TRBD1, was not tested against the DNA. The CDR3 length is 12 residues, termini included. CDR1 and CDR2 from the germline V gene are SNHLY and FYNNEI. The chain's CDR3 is CASSVIGTNNSL.